This T cell receptor beta chain came from a study of blood T cell repertoires in COVID-19. Study information: COVID-19 samples, acute and convalescent, were from the United States, Italy and Spain. Sample material is recorded as cDNA or gDNA derived from T cells, B-cell-depleted T cells, or PBMCs.

Generated by immunoSEQ multiplex PCR, the TCRdb table keeps only in-frame clones and is missing some. Of fewer than 110,000 clones in the sample, approximately 89% are singletons; the top ten hold roughly a sixth. CDR3 length: 15 residues. From germline, CDR1 is MNHEY and CDR2 SVGAGI. V was clipped by 4 bases and J by 2 bases; unmatched bases: 5. Input material: peripheral blood. This chain links TRBV6-5 with TRBJ2-3; 8 nucleotides match TRBD1. The sequence was collected from an elderly woman in a cohort sampled during active COVID-19. CDR3 region: CASSSTGANTDTQYF. The CDR3 DNA reads TGTGCCAGCAGTTCGACAGGGGCGAACACAGATACGCAGTATTTT.